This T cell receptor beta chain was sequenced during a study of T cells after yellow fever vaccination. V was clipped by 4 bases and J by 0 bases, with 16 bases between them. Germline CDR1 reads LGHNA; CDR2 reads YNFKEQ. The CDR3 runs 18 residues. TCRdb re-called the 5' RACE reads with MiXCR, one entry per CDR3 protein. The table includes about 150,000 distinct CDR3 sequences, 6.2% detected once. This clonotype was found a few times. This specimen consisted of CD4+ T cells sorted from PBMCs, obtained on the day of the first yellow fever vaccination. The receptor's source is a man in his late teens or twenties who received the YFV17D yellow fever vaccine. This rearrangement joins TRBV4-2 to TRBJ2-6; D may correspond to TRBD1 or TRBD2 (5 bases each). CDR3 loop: CASSRFRDGASGANVLTF. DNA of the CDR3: TGTGCCAGCAGCCGATTCCGGGACGGAGCCTCTGGGGCCAACGTCCTGACTTTC.